Presented here are 9 T cell receptor beta chains from one specimen sequenced in a study of Graves' ophthalmopathy and Graves' hyperthyroidism. The TCR beta CDR3 regions underwent amplification from RNA transcripts. RT-PCR was first run with HTBI primers, then multiplex PCR in a second round. One entry per CDR3 protein results from TCRdb running MiXCR on the multiplex PCR reads. The sample holds over a million distinct CDR3 sequences, 35% to 40% seen once. Sequencing was done on a sample of peripheral blood or thyroid tissue (not recorded which). Receptors were obtained from an adult man with Graves' hyperthyroidism.

V gene TRBV20-1 combines with J gene TRBJ2-7; D is possibly TRBD2 (5 bases). Trimming removed 5 bases at V and 2 bases at J, with 10 bases between. Germline assignment: CDR1 DFQATT and CDR2 SNEGSKA (reference sequence). The CDR3 is 12 amino acids. CDR3 in amino acids: CSARDLTYEQYF. Written as DNA, the CDR3 is TGCAGTGCTCGGGATTTGACCTACGAGCAGTACTTC.

This chain joins TRBV7-9 and TRBJ2-7, with TRBD1 matching 10 bases. The germline CDR1 and CDR2 sequences are SEHNR and FQNEAQ (reference sequence). This CDR3 has 13 amino acids. Germline trimming cut 8 bases from V and 5 bases from J; bases unmatched to any gene: 6. CDR3: CASARDRGNEQYF. The CDR3 coding sequence is TGTGCCAGCGCCCGGGACAGGGGCAACGAGCAGTACTTC. The entire variable domain, with the rest obtained from reference TRBV7-9 and TRBJ2-7, is as follows: DTGVSQNPRHKITKRGQNVTFRCDPISEHNRLYWYRQTLGQGPEFLTYFQNEAQLEKSRLLSDRFSAERPKGSFSTLEIQRTEQGDSAMYLCASARDRGNEQYFGPGTRLTVT.

This clonotype was detected only a few times. The J gene is TRBJ1-1, the V gene TRBV20-1; a weak D match, TRBD1 (6 bases). The CDR3 extends over 13 amino acids. CDR1 DFQATT and CDR2 SNEGSKA come from the germline V gene (reference sequence). The V end was cut by 7 bases, the J end by 0 bases, with 12 bases between. CDR3 amino acids: CSVGRDMNTEAFF. CDR3 sequence (DNA): TGCAGTGTTGGACGGGACATGAACACTGAAGCTTTCTTT.

The sample holds many counts of this clonotype. The chain carries TRBV7-9 and TRBJ2-7; D might be TRBD2 (6 bases). Deletions cut 5 bases from V and 4 bases from J, with 12 bases between. Germline CDR1 is SEHNR and CDR2 is FQNEAQ (reference sequence). CDR3 length: 13 residues. In DNA, the CDR3 is TGTGCCAGCAGCCGGGAGCGCATTTACGAGCAGTACTTC. Protein sequence: CASSRERIYEQYF.

Of note for this clonotype: Its ends do not fully match the called genes, so a read error is possible. The chain recombines TRBV7-6 with TRBJ2-2; maybe TRBD2 (5 bases). Germline V lookup: CDR1 SGHVS, CDR2 FNYEAQ. This CDR3 is 15 amino acids long. CDR3 sequence reads: CASSLGSPNTGELLF. The CDR3 nucleotides are TGTGCCAGCAGCTTAGGATCTCCGAACACCGGGGAGCTGCTTTTT. The whole variable domain, filled in from reference TRBV7-6 and TRBJ2-2, reads GAGVSQSPRYKVTKRGQDVALRCDPISGHVSLYWYRQALGQGPEFLTYFNYEAQQDKSGLPNDRFSAERPEGSISTLTIQRTEQRDSAMYRCASSLGSPNTGELLFGEGSRLTVL.

This clonotype appeared a few times. The chain is built from TRBV20-1 and TRBJ2-7; 10 nucleotides line up with TRBD1. V shed 1 base, J shed 7 bases, and the junction held 10 bases outside the gene matches. CDR1 and CDR2 from the germline V gene are DFQATT and SNEGSKA (reference sequence). CDR3 length: 15 amino acids. The CDR3 protein is CSARVPGTGVREQYF. DNA for the CDR3: TGCAGTGCTAGAGTCCCCGGGACAGGGGTCCGAGAGCAGTACTTC.

CDR3 bases: TGTGCCAGCAGCGTAGCTTTGTACACCGGGGAGCTGTTTTTT. Amino acid sequence: CASSVALYTGELFF. The gene calls are TRBV9 and TRBJ2-2; D is ambiguous. This CDR3 has 14 residues. V dropped 0 bases and J dropped 3 bases, with 6 bases sitting between them. Germline V lookup: CDR1 SGDLS, CDR2 YYNGEE.

V gene TRBV19 combines with J gene TRBJ1-1, with D possibly matching TRBD1 (5 bases). The germline V and J ends were trimmed by 3 bases and 1 base, with 12 bases remaining between them. Germline-derived CDR1 and CDR2 are LNHDA and SQIVND (reference sequence). This CDR3 has 15 amino acids. CDR3 DNA: TGTGCCAGTAGTATGCGGCCAACAGGGAACACTGAAGCTTTCTTT. Translated: CASSMRPTGNTEAFF.

The sample holds many counts of this clonotype. This chain joins TRBV19 and TRBJ2-7, with 7 bases matching TRBD2. Trimming took 3 bases from V and 3 from J; bases not matched to a gene: 5. Germline V gene data show CDR1 as LNHDA and CDR2 as SQIVND (reference sequence). This CDR3 is built from 14 residues. CDR3 sequence: CASSIPGGVYEQYF. The DNA of the CDR3 is TGTGCCAGTAGTATCCCGGGGGGAGTCTACGAGCAGTACTTC.